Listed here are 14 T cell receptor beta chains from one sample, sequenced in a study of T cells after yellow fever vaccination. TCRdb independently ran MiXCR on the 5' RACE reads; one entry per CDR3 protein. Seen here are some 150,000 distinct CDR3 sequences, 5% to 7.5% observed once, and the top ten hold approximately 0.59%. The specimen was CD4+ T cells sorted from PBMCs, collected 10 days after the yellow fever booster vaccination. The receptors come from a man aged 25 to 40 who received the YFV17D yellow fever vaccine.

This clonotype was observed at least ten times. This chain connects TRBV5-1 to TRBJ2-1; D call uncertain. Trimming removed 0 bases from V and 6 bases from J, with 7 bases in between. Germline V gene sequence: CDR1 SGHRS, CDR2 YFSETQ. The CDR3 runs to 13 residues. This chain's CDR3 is CASSLAGINEQFF. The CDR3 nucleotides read TGCGCCAGCAGCTTGGCTGGCATCAATGAGCAGTTCTTC.

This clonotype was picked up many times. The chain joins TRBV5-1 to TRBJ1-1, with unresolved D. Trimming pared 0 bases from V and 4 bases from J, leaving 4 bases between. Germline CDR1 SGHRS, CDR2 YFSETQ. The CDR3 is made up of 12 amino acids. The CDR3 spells CASSLESTEAFF. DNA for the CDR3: TGCGCCAGCAGCTTGGAGTCCACTGAAGCTTTCTTT.

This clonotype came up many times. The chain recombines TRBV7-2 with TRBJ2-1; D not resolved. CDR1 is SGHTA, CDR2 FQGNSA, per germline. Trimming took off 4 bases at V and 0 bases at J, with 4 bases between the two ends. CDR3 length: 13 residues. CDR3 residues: CASSWASYNEQFF. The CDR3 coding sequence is TGTGCCAGCAGCTGGGCCTCCTACAATGAGCAGTTCTTC.

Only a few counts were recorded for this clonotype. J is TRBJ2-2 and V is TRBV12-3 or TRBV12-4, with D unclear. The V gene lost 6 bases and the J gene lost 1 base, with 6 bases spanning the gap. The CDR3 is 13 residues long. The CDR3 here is CASSQVNTGELFF. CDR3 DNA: TGTGCCAGCAGCCAGGTGAACACCGGGGAGCTGTTTTTT.

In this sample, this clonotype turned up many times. The CDR3 region is CASSLVGRPRGNEKLFF. CDR3 DNA: TGCGCCAGCAGCTTGGTGGGGCGTCCGAGAGGGAATGAAAAACTGTTTTTT. The chain couples TRBV5-1 to TRBJ1-4; tentatively, D is TRBD1 (5 bases). Germline CDR1 is SGHRS and CDR2 is YFSETQ. The CDR3 loop spans 17 amino acids. The ends were cut back, 0 bases at V and 5 bases at J, with 17 bases in the middle.

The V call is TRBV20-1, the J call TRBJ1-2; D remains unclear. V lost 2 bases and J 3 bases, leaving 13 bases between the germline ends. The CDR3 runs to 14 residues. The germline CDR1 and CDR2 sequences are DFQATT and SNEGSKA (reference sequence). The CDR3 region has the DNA TGCAGTGCTAGAATGGACGGTCTGTACTATGGCTACACCTTC. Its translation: CSARMDGLYYGYTF.

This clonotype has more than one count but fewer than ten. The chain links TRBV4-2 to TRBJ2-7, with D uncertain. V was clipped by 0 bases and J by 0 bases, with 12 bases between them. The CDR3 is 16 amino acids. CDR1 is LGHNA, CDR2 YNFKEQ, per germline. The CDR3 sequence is CASSQEASSASYEQYF. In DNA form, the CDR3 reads TGTGCCAGCAGCCAAGAGGCCTCCAGCGCCTCCTACGAGCAGTACTTC.

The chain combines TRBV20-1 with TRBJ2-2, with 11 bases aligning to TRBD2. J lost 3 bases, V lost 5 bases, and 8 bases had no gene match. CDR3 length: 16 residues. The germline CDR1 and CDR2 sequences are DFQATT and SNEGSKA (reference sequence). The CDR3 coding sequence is TGCAGTGCTCTTGGACTAGCGGGTGATCACACCGGGGAGCTGTTTTTT. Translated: CSALGLAGDHTGELFF.

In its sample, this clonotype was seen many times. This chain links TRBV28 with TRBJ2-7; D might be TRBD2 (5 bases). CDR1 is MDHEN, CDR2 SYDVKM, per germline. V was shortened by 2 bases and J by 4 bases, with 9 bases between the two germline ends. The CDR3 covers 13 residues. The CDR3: CASSLIPGYEQYF. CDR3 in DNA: TGTGCCAGCAGTTTAATTCCGGGGTACGAGCAGTACTTC.

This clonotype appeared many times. CDR3 region: CASRTGQINQPQHF. DNA of the CDR3: TGTGCCAGCAGGACGGGACAAATCAATCAGCCCCAGCATTTT. V gene TRBV12-3 or TRBV12-4 combines with J gene TRBJ1-5, with D possibly matching TRBD1 (6 bases). The V end lost 6 bases, the J end lost 3 bases, and 12 bases lay between the germline ends. CDR3 length: 14 residues.

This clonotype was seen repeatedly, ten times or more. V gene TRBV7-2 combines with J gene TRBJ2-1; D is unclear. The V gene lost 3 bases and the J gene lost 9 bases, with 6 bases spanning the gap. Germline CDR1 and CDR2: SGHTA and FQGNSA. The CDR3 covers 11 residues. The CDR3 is CASSFGVEQFF. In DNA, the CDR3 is TGTGCCAGCAGCTTTGGGGTTGAGCAGTTCTTC.

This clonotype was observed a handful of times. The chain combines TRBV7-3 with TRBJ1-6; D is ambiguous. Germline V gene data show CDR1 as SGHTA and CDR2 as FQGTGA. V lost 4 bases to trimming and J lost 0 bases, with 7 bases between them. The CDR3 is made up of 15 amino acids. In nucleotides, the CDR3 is TGTGCCAGCAGCTCCGGTGCCTCCTATAATTCACCCCTCCACTTT. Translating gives CASSSGASYNSPLHF.

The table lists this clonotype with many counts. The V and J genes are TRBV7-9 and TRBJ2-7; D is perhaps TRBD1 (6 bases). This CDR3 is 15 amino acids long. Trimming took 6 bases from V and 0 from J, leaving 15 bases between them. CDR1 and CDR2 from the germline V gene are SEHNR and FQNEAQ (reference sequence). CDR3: CASSRPGQSSYEQYF. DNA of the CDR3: TGTGCCAGCAGTAGACCGGGACAAAGCTCCTACGAGCAGTACTTC.

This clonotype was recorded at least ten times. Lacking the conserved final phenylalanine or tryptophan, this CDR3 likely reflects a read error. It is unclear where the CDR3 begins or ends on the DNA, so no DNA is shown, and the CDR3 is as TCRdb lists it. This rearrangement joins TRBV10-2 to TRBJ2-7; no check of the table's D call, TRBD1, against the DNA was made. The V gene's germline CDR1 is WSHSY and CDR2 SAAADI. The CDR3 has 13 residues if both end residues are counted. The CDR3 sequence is CASSEGGGALLRA.